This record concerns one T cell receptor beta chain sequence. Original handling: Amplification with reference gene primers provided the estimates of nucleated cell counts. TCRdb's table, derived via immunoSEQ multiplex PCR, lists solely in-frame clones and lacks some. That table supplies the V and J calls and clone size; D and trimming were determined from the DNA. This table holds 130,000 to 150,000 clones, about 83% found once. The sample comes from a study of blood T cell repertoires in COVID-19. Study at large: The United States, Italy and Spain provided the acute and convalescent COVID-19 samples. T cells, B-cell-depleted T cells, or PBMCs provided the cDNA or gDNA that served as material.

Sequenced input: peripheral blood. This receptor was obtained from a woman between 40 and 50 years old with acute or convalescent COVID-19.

The CDR3 DNA reads as TGCAGCGTTGCCCGGGACAGGGTGGTCACTGAAGCTTTCTTT. Its protein is CSVARDRVVTEAFF. The J gene is TRBJ1-1, the V gene TRBV29-1, with 9 bases identical to TRBD1. The CDR3 contains 14 residues. Germline V gene lookup returns CDR1 SQVTM and CDR2 ANQGSEA. The junction had 7 bases not matched to a gene; V was cut back by 4 bases and J by 4 bases.